This T cell receptor beta chain was recorded in a study of blood T cells in healthy people across ages. Together with a sample-barcoded 5' primer, a J-beta primer mix was included in a second PCR lasting roughly 6 to 12 cycles. Each cDNA molecule was tagged by a template-switch adaptor with 12 random nucleotides. TCRdb re-called the 5' RACE reads through MiXCR, storing one row per CDR3 protein. The data show roughly 1.5 million distinct CDR3 sequences, with 35% to 45% seen just once and under 5% held by the top ten. Notes on the study in general: Among T cells, TCR beta diversity per million cells dropped roughly linearly as age rose. Higher diversity and more naive CD4+ cells were features of long-lived donors, compared to aged donors.

In the case of this clonotype: As yet, its antigen is unknown.

At least 5 micrograms of total RNA were extracted per sample. This clonotype was sampled from a woman under 30 in good health. The sample taken for sequencing was blood.

CDR3 bases: TGTGCCAGCAGCTTAGTCCTGAAGACTAATGAAAAACTGTTTTTT. Its translation is CASSLVLKTNEKLFF. This chain links TRBV7-9 with TRBJ1-4; D not certain. Germline CDR1 SEHNR, CDR2 FQNEAQ (reference sequence). This CDR3 has 15 residues. The germline V and J ends were trimmed by 1 base and 2 bases, with 8 bases remaining between them. The full variable domain, with the rest looked up from reference TRBV7-9 and TRBJ1-4, is DTGVSQNPRHKITKRGQNVTFRCDPISEHNRLYWYRQTLGQGPEFLTYFQNEAQLEKSRLLSDRFSAERPKGSFSTLEIQRTEQGDSAMYLCASSLVLKTNEKLFFGSGTQLSVL.